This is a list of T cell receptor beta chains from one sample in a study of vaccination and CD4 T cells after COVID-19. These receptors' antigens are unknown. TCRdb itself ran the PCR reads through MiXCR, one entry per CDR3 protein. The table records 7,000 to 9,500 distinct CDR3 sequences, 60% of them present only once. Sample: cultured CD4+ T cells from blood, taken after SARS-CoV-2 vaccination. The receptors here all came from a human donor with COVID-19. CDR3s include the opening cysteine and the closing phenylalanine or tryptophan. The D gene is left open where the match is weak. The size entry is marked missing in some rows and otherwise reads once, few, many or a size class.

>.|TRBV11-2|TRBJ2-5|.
CASSLGDRAQETQYF
TGTGCCAGCAGCTTAGGAGACCGGGCCCAAGAGACCCAGTACTTC
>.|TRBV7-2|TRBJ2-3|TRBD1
CASSAQPGQAWDTQYF
TGTGCCAGCAGCGCCCAACCGGGACAGGCATGGGATACGCAGTATTTT
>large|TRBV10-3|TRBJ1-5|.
CAISQGMEGNQPQHF
TGTGCCATCAGCCAGGGGATGGAGGGCAATCAGCCCCAGCATTTT
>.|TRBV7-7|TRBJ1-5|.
CASSLTDNQPQHF
TGTGCTAGCAGCTTGACAGACAATCAGCCCCAGCATTTT
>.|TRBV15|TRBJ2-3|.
CATSLGLQSSTDTQYF
TGTGCCACCAGCCTGGGGCTTCAATCTAGCACAGATACGCAGTATTTT
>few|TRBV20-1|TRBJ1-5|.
CSASPGEGNQPQHF
TGCAGTGCTAGCCCGGGGGAGGGCAATCAGCCCCAGCATTTT
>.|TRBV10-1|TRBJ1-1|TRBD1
CASSEAGGSEAFF
TGCGCCAGCAGTGAGGCAGGGGGCAGCGAAGCTTTCTTT
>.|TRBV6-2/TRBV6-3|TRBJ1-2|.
CASSYSNAGYYGYTF
TGTGCCAGCAGTTACTCTAATGCCGGCTACTATGGCTACACCTTC
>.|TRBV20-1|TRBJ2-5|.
CSAREQTVYQETQYF
TGCAGTGCTAGAGAGCAGACGGTGTACCAAGAGACCCAGTACTTC
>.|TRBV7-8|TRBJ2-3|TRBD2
CASSPRSGASTDTQYF
TGTGCCAGCAGCCCCCGTAGCGGGGCTAGCACAGATACGCAGTATTTT
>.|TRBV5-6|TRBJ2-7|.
CASSFGPRSSRYEQYF
TGTGCCAGCAGCTTCGGCCCCCGGTCGAGCCGATACGAGCAGTACTTC
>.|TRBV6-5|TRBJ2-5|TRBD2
CASSYSSGIQETQYF
TGTGCCAGCAGTTACTCTAGCGGGATCCAAGAGACCCAGTACTTC
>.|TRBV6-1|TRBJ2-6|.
CAMQPNRDSGANVLTF
TGTGCCATGCAACCCAACAGGGACTCTGGGGCCAACGTCCTGACTTTC
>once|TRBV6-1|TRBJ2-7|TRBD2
CASRVTGLAGVSYEQYF
TGTGCCAGCAGAGTTACGGGACTAGCGGGGGTCTCCTACGAGCAGTACTTC
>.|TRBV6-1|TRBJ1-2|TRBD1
CASTTGDYGYTF
TGTGCCAGCACCACAGGGGACTATGGCTACACCTTC
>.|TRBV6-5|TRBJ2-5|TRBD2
CASSYSMGGETQYF
TGTGCCAGCAGTTACTCGATGGGAGGGGAGACCCAGTACTTC
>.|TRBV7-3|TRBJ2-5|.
CASSFRGGAQETQYF
TGTGCCAGCAGCTTCAGGGGTGGGGCGCAAGAGACCCAGTACTTC
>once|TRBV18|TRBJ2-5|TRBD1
CASSPKTGGEETQYF
TGTGCCAGCTCACCCAAGACAGGGGGTGAAGAGACCCAGTACTTC